The entry below describes one TCR beta chain. As yet, its antigen is unknown. TCRdb independently ran MiXCR on the RT-PCR reads; one entry per CDR3 protein. The table lists approximately 530,000 distinct CDR3 sequences, 7.6% of them singletons. The data were obtained in a study of response to subunit inactivated influenza vaccine. Notes on the study in general: Few additional T cells are recruited per seasonal influenza vaccination, authors suggested.

Trimming removed 1 base from V and 7 bases from J, with 11 bases in between. CDR1 is SGDLS and CDR2 is YYNGEE in the germline V gene. The CDR3 totals 14 residues. Sequenced material: PBMCs from blood, taken roughly 24 months after vaccination. This clonotype was sampled from a man aged 50 to 75 who received an inactivated influenza vaccine. The gene calls are TRBV9 and TRBJ2-2; D not resolved. CDR3 DNA: TGTGCCAGCAGCGTAAGATGGGGTTTCGGGGAGCTGTTTTTT. Its protein is CASSVRWGFGELFF.